The 26 T cell receptor beta chains given below trace back to one sample, sequenced in a study of cytomegalovirus exposure and HLA in healthy donors. Measured with immunoSEQ multiplex PCR; TCRdb has only the in-frame clones, and not every one. Among roughly 200,000 clones listed, about 80% were seen once. Sequences were obtained from PBMCs. These receptors originate from a woman aged 18-35 years in good health and CMV-seropositive.

This sequence joins TRBV7-9 and TRBJ2-1, with D possibly TRBD2 on 6 matching bases. Trimming left V 6 bases short and J 0 bases short, with 15 bases between. CDR1 SEHNR and CDR2 FQNEAQ come from the germline V gene (reference sequence). The CDR3 covers 16 residues. The CDR3 sequence: CASRPRGDSSYNEQFF. The CDR3 DNA reads TGTGCCAGCAGACCACGCGGGGATAGCTCCTACAATGAGCAGTTCTTC. Variable domain in full (rest from reference TRBV7-9 and TRBJ2-1): DTGVSQNPRHKITKRGQNVTFRCDPISEHNRLYWYRQTLGQGPEFLTYFQNEAQLEKSRLLSDRFSAERPKGSFSTLEIQRTEQGDSAMYLCASRPRGDSSYNEQFFGPGTRLTVL.

This clone was picked up one time. The genes are TRBV7-9 and TRBJ1-2; a weak D match, TRBD1 (6 bases). Germline V CDR1 and CDR2: SEHNR, FQNEAQ (reference sequence). Trimming left V 6 bases short and J 5 bases short, with 22 bases between. CDR3 length: 16 amino acids. The CDR3 DNA follows: TGTGCCAGCAGAGGTACAGGGTACCGCAGGAGATATGGCTACACCTTC. Translation: CASRGTGYRRRYGYTF.

The V call is TRBV6-5, the J call TRBJ1-2; TRBD1 agrees at 7 bases. CDR3 length equals 15 residues. The germline V gene encodes CDR1 MNHEY and CDR2 SVGAGI. V lost 0 bases and J lost 4; bases outside the gene matches: 5. CDR3 sequence: CASSYSKGAIYGYTF. The DNA for the CDR3 is TGTGCCAGCAGTTACTCGAAGGGGGCGATCTATGGCTACACCTTC.

There are many counts of this clone. This chain connects TRBV28 to TRBJ2-1; a weak D match, TRBD1 (7 bases). Trimming pared 3 bases from V and 6 bases from J, leaving 15 bases between. This CDR3 is built from 15 residues. The germline gives CDR1 MDHEN, CDR2 SYDVKM. CDR3 bases: TGTGCCAGCAGTTTCTTCAGGGGGGATATCAATGAGCAGTTCTTC. This sequence encodes CASSFFRGDINEQFF.

The CDR3 here is CASSHRGGSTDTQYF. The CDR3 bases are TGTGCCAGCAGTCATCGGGGGGGGAGCACAGATACGCAGTATTTT. The rearrangement joins TRBV6-1 to TRBJ2-3; 8 bases line up with TRBD2. V lost 5 bases to trimming and J lost 0 bases; unmatched junction nucleotides: 4. There are 15 residues in the CDR3. The germline V gene has CDR1 MNHNS and CDR2 SASEGT.

This clone appeared once. The rearrangement uses TRBV15 and TRBJ1-2, with TRBD1 identical over 7 bases. CDR3 length: 14 amino acids. V dropped 1 base and J dropped 7; count of bases not matched to a gene: 6. Germline CDR1 LNHNV, CDR2 YYDKDF (reference sequence). Here the CDR3 DNA reads TGTGCCACCAGCAGAGTGTACAGGGGAACTGGCTACACCTTC. It codes for CATSRVYRGTGYTF.

The chain couples TRBV6-1 to TRBJ2-7; D not resolved. The V end was cut by 6 bases, the J end by 4 bases, with 13 bases between. Germline values: CDR1 MNHNS, CDR2 SASEGT. This CDR3 has 13 residues. CDR3 sequence reads: CASSFLGLYEQYF. CDR3 sequence (DNA): TGTGCCAGCAGCTTCCTTGGGCTGTACGAGCAGTACTTC.

The V call is TRBV2, the J call TRBJ1-2; weak D call: TRBD1 (5 bases). This CDR3 contains 16 residues. Germline V gene data show CDR1 as SNHLY and CDR2 as FYNNEI. The V and J ends lost 9 bases and 7 bases respectively, with 27 bases between them. Here the CDR3 DNA reads TGTGCCAGTCCAAACGGCGGCCGACCGGGACTCCTTGGCTACACCTTC. Protein product: CASPNGGRPGLLGYTF.

This chain joins TRBV7-2 and TRBJ2-3; possibly TRBD1 for D (6 bases). This CDR3 contains 13 residues. Trimming cost V 2 bases and J 5 bases, with 8 bases left between them. CDR1 SGHTA and CDR2 FQGNSA come from the germline V gene. In DNA form, the CDR3 reads TGTGCCAGCAGCTTAACAGGGTTAGATACGCAGTATTTT. It specifies CASSLTGLDTQYF.

V gene TRBV5-6 combines with J gene TRBJ1-2, with 8 bases matching TRBD1. Trimming removed 4 bases from V and 5 bases from J; junction bases left unmatched: 7. The CDR3 covers 14 residues. The germline CDR1 and CDR2 sequences are SGHDT and YYEEEE. The CDR3 reads CASSTKQGAYGYTF. CDR3 DNA: TGTGCCAGCAGCACGAAGCAGGGGGCTTATGGCTACACCTTC.

The genes are TRBV27 and TRBJ1-1; perhaps TRBD1 as D (5 bases). Per germline, CDR1 MNHEY and CDR2 SMNVEV (reference sequence). This CDR3 has 14 residues. V lost 3 bases to trimming and J lost 5 bases, with 13 bases between them. CDR3 loop: CASSLVGGNTEAFF. The CDR3, as DNA: TGTGCCAGCAGTTTGGTCGGGGGTAATACTGAAGCTTTCTTT.

The J gene is TRBJ1-6, the V gene TRBV5-6, with D possibly matching TRBD1 (6 bases). The germline V gene encodes CDR1 SGHDT and CDR2 YYEEEE. CDR3 length: 16 amino acids. V lost 6 bases to trimming and J lost 8 bases, with 21 bases between them. CDR3 sequence reads: CASTSGFGTRDSPLHF. As DNA, the CDR3 is TGTGCCAGCACCTCCGGGTTTGGGACAAGGGATTCACCCCTCCACTTT.

The J gene is TRBJ2-1, the V gene TRBV5-1, with 13 bases aligning to TRBD2. CDR1 SGHRS and CDR2 YFSETQ come from the germline V gene. V shed 4 bases, J shed 6 bases, and the junction held 4 bases outside the gene matches. This CDR3 is 15 amino acids long. The CDR3 here is CASSPGLAGANEQFF. CDR3 DNA: TGCGCCAGCAGCCCCGGACTAGCGGGGGCCAATGAGCAGTTCTTC.

This chain links TRBV6-1 with TRBJ2-7; D possibly corresponds to TRBD2 (6 bases). Germline CDR1 reads MNHNS; CDR2 reads SASEGT. Trimming removed 1 base at V and 2 bases at J, with 9 bases between. The CDR3 runs 14 residues. The DNA for the CDR3 is TGTGCCAGCAGTGAAGGGGGACTCCCCTACGAGCAGTACTTC. It translates to CASSEGGLPYEQYF.

The chain is built from TRBV5-1 and TRBJ2-1; TRBD1 aligns across 10 bases. Germline V lookup: CDR1 SGHRS, CDR2 YFSETQ. The V gene end was trimmed by 0 bases and the J gene end by 6 bases; junction bases not matched to a gene: 0. The CDR3 is 14 residues long. The CDR3 here is CASSLGDRGNEQFF. The DNA for the CDR3 is TGCGCCAGCAGCTTGGGGGACAGGGGCAATGAGCAGTTCTTC.

The chain has TRBV5-1 and TRBJ2-1, with a possible D match to TRBD2 (5 bases). The CDR3 has 15 residues. V was cut by 0 bases and J by 3 bases, with 10 bases left in between. Germline CDR1 is SGHRS and CDR2 is YFSETQ. The CDR3 DNA reads as TGCGCCAGCAGCTTGGCCGCCGGACTCTACAATGAGCAGTTCTTC. It specifies CASSLAAGLYNEQFF.

CDR3: CASSSGTEIYNEQFF. The DNA for the CDR3 is TGTGCCAGCAGCTCCGGGACTGAGATTTACAATGAGCAGTTCTTC. The chain combines TRBV5-4 with TRBJ2-1; perhaps TRBD2 as D (6 bases). The V end lost 3 bases, the J end lost 4 bases, and 14 bases lay between the germline ends. The germline V gene has CDR1 SGHNT and CDR2 YYREEE (reference sequence). CDR3 size: 15 residues. Full variable domain (missing parts from reference TRBV5-4 and TRBJ2-1): ETGVTQSPTHLIKTRGQQVTLRCSSQSGHNTVSWYQQALGQGPQFIFQYYREEENGRGNFPPRFSGLQFPNYSSELNVNALELDDSALYLCASSSGTEIYNEQFFGPGTRLTVL.

The chain is built from TRBV29-1 and TRBJ2-3, with TRBD2 matching over 8 bases. Per the germline V gene, CDR1 is SQVTM and CDR2 is ANQGSEA. With V trimmed by 3 bases and J by 2 bases, 4 bases remained unmatched. This CDR3 region has 14 residues. The CDR3 DNA reads as TGCAGCGTTGATCGGGGGGGGACCACAGATACGCAGTATTTT. Its protein product is CSVDRGGTTDTQYF.

The rearrangement uses TRBV5-1 and TRBJ1-2; D is ambiguous. Germline CDR1 SGHRS, CDR2 YFSETQ. Trimming left V 1 base short and J 2 bases short, with 9 bases between. The CDR3 extends over 14 amino acids. CDR3 sequence (DNA): TGCGCCAGCAGCTTGACAGCAACCAACTATGGCTACACCTTC. The encoded protein is CASSLTATNYGYTF.

The chain has TRBV6-5 and TRBJ2-3; 12 bases match TRBD1. The CDR3 totals 15 residues. V trimming: 5 bases; J trimming: 9 bases; junction bases outside the gene matches: 9. Germline V gene lookup returns CDR1 MNHEY and CDR2 SVGAGI. Here the CDR3 reads CASSPGQGASPTQYF. Here the CDR3 DNA reads TGTGCCAGCAGTCCGGGACAGGGGGCAAGTCCGACGCAGTATTTT.

The chain is built from TRBV6-6 and TRBJ2-7, with D maybe TRBD2 (5 bases). This CDR3 contains 16 residues. Germline V gene lookup returns CDR1 MNHNY and CDR2 SVGAGI (reference sequence). The V gene lost 2 bases and the J gene lost 3 bases, with 17 bases spanning the gap. This chain's CDR3 is CASSYGRVTGNYEQYF. The CDR3 bases are TGTGCCAGCAGTTACGGGCGGGTCACGGGAAACTACGAGCAGTACTTC.

The V call is TRBV28, the J call TRBJ2-7; tentatively, D is TRBD2 (5 bases). Germline CDR1 and CDR2: MDHEN and SYDVKM. The ends were cut back, 4 bases at V and 2 bases at J, with 12 bases in the middle. This CDR3 is built from 14 residues. The CDR3 sequence: CASSSGMPAYEQYF. Here the CDR3 DNA reads TGTGCCAGCAGTTCCGGGATGCCCGCCTACGAGCAGTACTTC.

The J gene is TRBJ1-5, the V gene TRBV27; D is ambiguous. This CDR3 region has 18 residues. From germline, CDR1 is MNHEY and CDR2 SMNVEV (reference sequence). Trimming removed 2 bases from V and 2 bases from J, with 19 bases in between. CDR3 nucleotide sequence: TGTGCCAGCAGTTTAAGATCGGGGTCCCTTGGCCGCAATCAGCCCCAGCATTTT. Its protein is CASSLRSGSLGRNQPQHF.

The rearrangement uses TRBV6-1 and TRBJ2-1; 12 bases fit TRBD2. CDR3 length: 18 amino acids. V shed 4 bases and J 7 bases; nucleotides not matched to a gene: 14. Looked up from germline, CDR1 is MNHNS and CDR2 is SASEGT. The CDR3 spells CASSGPVVWTSGENEQFF. The DNA for the CDR3 is TGTGCCAGCAGTGGACCCGTTGTTTGGACTAGCGGGGAGAATGAGCAGTTCTTC.

This chain connects TRBV9 to TRBJ2-7, with TRBD1 identical over 9 bases. Germline V gene data show CDR1 as SGDLS and CDR2 as YYNGEE. Trimming removed 3 bases from V and 7 bases from J; junction bases left unmatched: 5. CDR3 length: 13 amino acids. CDR3 sequence reads: CASSAQGAGEQYF. DNA of the CDR3: TGTGCCAGCAGCGCACAGGGGGCAGGGGAGCAGTACTTC.

This rearrangement joins TRBV14 to TRBJ1-3; D gene unclear. Trimming removed 3 bases at V and 4 bases at J, with 13 bases between. The CDR3 extends over 15 amino acids. The germline gives CDR1 SGHDN, CDR2 FVKESK. CDR3 DNA sequence: TGTGCCAGCAGCCACCTGGAGGGTGCGGGAAACACCATATATTTT. Amino acids: CASSHLEGAGNTIYF.